The 5 T cell receptor beta chains given below trace back to one sample, sequenced in a study of cytomegalovirus exposure and HLA in healthy donors. Assay: immunoSEQ multiplex PCR; the TCRdb copy retains only in-frame clones and omits some. The sample carries 150,000 to 200,000 clones, about 81% recorded once. The source material was PBMCs. These receptors were obtained from a woman in her twenties or thirties in good health and CMV-seronegative.

J is TRBJ1-1 and V is TRBV2; D call uncertain. CDR3 length: 11 amino acids. Between the trimmed V and J ends, which lost 6 bases and 4 bases, there was a span of 6 bases. Germline assignment: CDR1 SNHLY and CDR2 FYNNEI. The CDR3 spells CASRRATEAFF. In nucleotides, the CDR3 is TGTGCCAGCAGGCGGGCCACTGAAGCTTTCTTT.

The genes are TRBV25-1 and TRBJ1-1; D remains ambiguous. V lost 0 bases to trimming and J lost 5 bases, with 4 bases between them. This CDR3 has 12 amino acids. Germline CDR1 reads MGHDK; CDR2 reads SYGVNS. The CDR3, as DNA: TGTGCCAGCAGTGAATACGGGACTGAAGCTTTCTTT. It is translated as CASSEYGTEAFF.

J is TRBJ2-5 and V is TRBV2, with 8 positions matching TRBD2. The CDR3 consists of 16 residues. Germline CDR1 SNHLY, CDR2 FYNNEI. V lost 1 base and J lost 7; bases outside the gene matches: 11. In DNA, the CDR3 is TGTGCCAGCAGTGAAGTAGGGACTAGGCAGAGGGGGACCCAGTACTTC. As protein: CASSEVGTRQRGTQYF.

This clone is a singleton in its sample. The chain employs TRBV27 and TRBJ2-5, with no clear D. The V gene's germline CDR1 is MNHEY and CDR2 SMNVEV (reference sequence). V was trimmed by 0 bases and J by 4 bases, leaving 9 bases between them. The CDR3 is 14 residues long. The CDR3 region has the DNA TGTGCCAGCAGTTTATCCGGGTATGGAGAGACCCAGTACTTC. Translated, it gives CASSLSGYGETQYF.

This clone has a single count. The chain has TRBV4-1 and TRBJ2-7; 8 nucleotides line up with TRBD1. Per the germline V gene, CDR1 is MGHRA and CDR2 is YSYEKL. The V gene end was trimmed by 4 bases and the J gene end by 2 bases; junction bases not matched to a gene: 7. The CDR3 sequence is 15 residues long. CDR3 nucleotides: TGCGCCAGCAGCCTTCCAGGGGGCAGGGCCTACGAGCAGTACTTC. Encoded protein: CASSLPGGRAYEQYF.